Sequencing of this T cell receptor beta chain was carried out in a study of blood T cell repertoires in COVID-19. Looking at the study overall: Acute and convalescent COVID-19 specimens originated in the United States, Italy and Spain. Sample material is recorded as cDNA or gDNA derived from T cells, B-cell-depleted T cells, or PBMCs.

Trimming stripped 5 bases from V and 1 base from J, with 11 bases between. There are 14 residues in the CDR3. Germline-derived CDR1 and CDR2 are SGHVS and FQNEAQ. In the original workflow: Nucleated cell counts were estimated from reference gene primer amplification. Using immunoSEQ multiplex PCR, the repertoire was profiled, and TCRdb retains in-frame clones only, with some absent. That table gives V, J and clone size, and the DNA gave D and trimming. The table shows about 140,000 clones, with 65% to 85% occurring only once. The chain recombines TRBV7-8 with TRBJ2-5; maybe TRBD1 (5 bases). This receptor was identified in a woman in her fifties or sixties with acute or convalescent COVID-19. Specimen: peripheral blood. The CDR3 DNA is TGTGCCAGCAGCAAAAGACAGTTCCAAGAGACCCAGTACTTC. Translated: CASSKRQFQETQYF.